The next 9 T cell receptor beta chains were all read from a single sample in a study of blood T cells in healthy people across ages. Alongside a J-beta primer mix, a sample-barcoded 5' primer served in a second PCR lasting about 7 to 12 cycles. In TCRdb, the 5' RACE reads were re-called with MiXCR into one record per CDR3 protein. The sample comprises fewer than 900,000 distinct CDR3 sequences, roughly 45% of which are singletons, and 20% to 25% rests with the top ten. The sequencing input was blood. The receptors were gathered from an older woman in good health.

This sequence joins TRBV7-2 and TRBJ2-7; the D is unclear. This CDR3 has 14 residues. V lost 5 bases and J lost 6, with 17 bases in between. Germline values: CDR1 SGHTA, CDR2 FQGNSA. The CDR3 protein is CASSPSPGPCEQYF. In nucleotides, the CDR3 is TGTGCCAGCAGCCCCAGCCCGGGCCCATGCGAGCAGTACTTC.

The chain is built from TRBV11-3 and TRBJ2-3, with 8 bases matching TRBD1. The CDR3 is 15 amino acids. Germline V CDR1 and CDR2: SGHNT, YENEEA. The V and J ends lost 0 bases and 7 bases, in that order; junction bases with no gene match: 6. The CDR3 DNA is TGTGCCAGCAGCTTAGACGGACAGGGTCTCCATACGCAGTATTTT. It specifies CASSLDGQGLHTQYF.

The table lists this clonotype with many counts. The gene calls are TRBV7-2 and TRBJ1-2; 8 nucleotides agree with TRBD1. The CDR3 totals 14 residues. Trimming cost V 4 bases and J 2 bases; bases outside gene matches: 3. The germline CDR1 and CDR2 sequences are SGHTA and FQGNSA. This CDR3 is CASSSGQDNYGYTF. The CDR3 DNA follows: TGTGCCAGCAGCTCGGGACAGGACAACTATGGCTACACCTTC.

There are many counts of this clonotype. The chain employs TRBV10-3 and TRBJ2-3, with D possibly TRBD1 on 5 matching bases. CDR1 is ENHRY, CDR2 SYGVKD, per germline. CDR3 length: 13 residues. The germline V and J ends were trimmed by 8 bases and 0 bases, with 9 bases remaining between them. CDR3 sequence (DNA): TGTGCCATCCGGACACCTAGCACAGATACGCAGTATTTT. As protein: CAIRTPSTDTQYF.

This clonotype occurred many times. V usage is TRBV7-9 and J usage is TRBJ2-5; no clear D. Germline assignment: CDR1 SEHNR and CDR2 FQNEAQ (reference sequence). The CDR3 sequence is 15 residues long. Trimming removed 5 bases at V and 5 bases at J, with 18 bases between. The CDR3 DNA is TGTGCCAGCAGCCCTCAAGGATCACGAGTGGAGACCCAGTACTTC. This translates into CASSPQGSRVETQYF. Full variable domain (missing parts from reference TRBV7-9 and TRBJ2-5): DTGVSQNPRHKITKRGQNVTFRCDPISEHNRLYWYRQTLGQGPEFLTYFQNEAQLEKSRLLSDRFSAERPKGSFSTLEIQRTEQGDSAMYLCASSPQGSRVETQYFGPGTRLLVL.

This sequence joins TRBV4-3 and TRBJ1-1; 7 bases line up with TRBD1. This CDR3 has 15 amino acids. Germline trimming cut 1 base from V and 0 bases from J; bases unmatched to any gene: 2. Germline CDR1 reads LGHNA; CDR2 reads YSLEER. The CDR3 protein is CASSQGTGMNTEAFF. DNA of the CDR3: TGCGCCAGCAGCCAAGGGACAGGTATGAACACTGAAGCTTTCTTT.

This rearrangement joins TRBV20-1 to TRBJ2-5, with TRBD2 matching over 8 bases. Germline V CDR1 and CDR2: DFQATT, SNEGSKA (reference sequence). J lost 11 bases, V lost 3 bases, and 17 bases had no gene match. This CDR3 is 15 amino acids long. The DNA for the CDR3 is TGCAGTGCTAGCCTCGCGGGGGGATCGAGCAATGAGCAGTACTTC. It specifies CSASLAGGSSNEQYF.

This clonotype was observed a single time. This may come from a read error, since a much larger clone is one base off. The rearrangement uses TRBV2 and TRBJ2-5; 9 nucleotides match TRBD2. The V and J ends lost 6 bases and 11 bases, in that order; junction bases with no gene match: 10. The CDR3 extends over 13 amino acids. Germline loops: CDR1 SNHLY, CDR2 FYNNEI. The CDR3 loop is CASRAGGRNEQYF. CDR3 coding DNA: TGTGCCAGCAGAGCGGGGGGTAGGAATGAGCAGTACTTC.

This clonotype appeared a single time. This could be a read error, since a much larger clone is one nucleotide away. The genes are TRBV6-2 or TRBV6-3 and TRBJ1-4; D gene uncertain. This CDR3 has 13 residues. Trimming removed 5 bases at V and 7 bases at J, with 11 bases between. CDR1 is MNHEY and CDR2 is SVGEGT in the germline V gene. The CDR3 loop reads CASSSQASEKLFF. In DNA form, the CDR3 reads TGTGCCAGCAGTAGCCAGGCTAGTGAAAAACTGTTTTTT.